The source of this T cell receptor beta chain is a study of blood T cell repertoires in COVID-19. Study information: Researchers got acute and convalescent COVID-19 samples from the United States, Italy and Spain.

Authors' methods: Amplification of reference gene primers provided the estimated nucleated cell counts. The table came from immunoSEQ multiplex PCR; TCRdb's copy has only in-frame clones and leaves some out. The V and J calls and clone size come from that table; D and trimming were worked out from the DNA. The table lists over 150,000 clones, approximately 84% of them singletons. Membership in each cohort depended on participant-reported clinical history. This clone was detected only a few times. V lost 0 bases and J 0 bases, leaving 12 bases between the germline ends. CDR1 and CDR2 from the germline V gene are LGHDT and YNNKEL (reference sequence). This CDR3 spans 17 amino acids.

Sequenced: PBMCs or T cells enriched from blood (not recorded which). The gene calls are TRBV3-1 (or the pseudogene TRBV3-2) and TRBJ2-1, with unresolved D. This TCR came from a young woman who had recovered from COVID-19. In nucleotides, the CDR3 is TGTGCCAGCAGCCAAGAACCCGGTCGGAGCTCCTACAATGAGCAGTTCTTC. As protein: CASSQEPGRSSYNEQFF.